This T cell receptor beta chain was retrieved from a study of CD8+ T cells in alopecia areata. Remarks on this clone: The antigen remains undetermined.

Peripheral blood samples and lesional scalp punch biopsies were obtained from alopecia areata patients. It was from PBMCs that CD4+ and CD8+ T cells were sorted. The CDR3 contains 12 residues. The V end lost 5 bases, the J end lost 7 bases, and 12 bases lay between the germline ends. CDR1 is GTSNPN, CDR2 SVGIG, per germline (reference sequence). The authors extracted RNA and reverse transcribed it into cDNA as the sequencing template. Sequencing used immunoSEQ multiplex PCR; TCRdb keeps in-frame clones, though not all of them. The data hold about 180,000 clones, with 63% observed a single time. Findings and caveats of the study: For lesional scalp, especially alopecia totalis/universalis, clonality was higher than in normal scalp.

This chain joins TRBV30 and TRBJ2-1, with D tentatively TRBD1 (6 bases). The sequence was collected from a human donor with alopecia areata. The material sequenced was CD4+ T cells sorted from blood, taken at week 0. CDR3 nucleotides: TGTGCCTGGGGAACCCAGGGGAATGAGCAGTTCTTC. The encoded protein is CAWGTQGNEQFF.